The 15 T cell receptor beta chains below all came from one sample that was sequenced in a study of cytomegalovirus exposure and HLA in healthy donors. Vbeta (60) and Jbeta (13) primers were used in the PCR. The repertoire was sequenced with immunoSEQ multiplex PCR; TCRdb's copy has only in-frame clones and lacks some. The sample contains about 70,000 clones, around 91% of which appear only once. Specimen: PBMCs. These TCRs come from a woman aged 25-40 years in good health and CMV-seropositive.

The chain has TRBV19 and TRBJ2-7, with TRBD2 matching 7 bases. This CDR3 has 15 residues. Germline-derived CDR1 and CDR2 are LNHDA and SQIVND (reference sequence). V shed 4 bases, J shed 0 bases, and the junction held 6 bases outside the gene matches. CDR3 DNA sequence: TGTGCCAGTAGTACCCGAGCGGGGAGCTCCTACGAGCAGTACTTC. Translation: CASSTRAGSSYEQYF.

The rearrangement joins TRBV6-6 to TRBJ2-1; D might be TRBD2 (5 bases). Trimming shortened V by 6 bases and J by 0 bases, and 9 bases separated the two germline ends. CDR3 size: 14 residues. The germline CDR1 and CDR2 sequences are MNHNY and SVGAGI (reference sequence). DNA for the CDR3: TGTGCCAGCAGCACAGCGGTCTCCTACAATGAGCAGTTCTTC. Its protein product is CASSTAVSYNEQFF.

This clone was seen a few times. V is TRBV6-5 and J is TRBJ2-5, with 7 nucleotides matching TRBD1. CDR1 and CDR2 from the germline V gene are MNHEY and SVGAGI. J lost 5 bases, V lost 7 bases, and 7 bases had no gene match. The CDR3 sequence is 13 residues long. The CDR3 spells CASTPGGFETQYF. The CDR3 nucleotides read TGTGCCAGCACCCCAGGGGGTTTTGAGACCCAGTACTTC.

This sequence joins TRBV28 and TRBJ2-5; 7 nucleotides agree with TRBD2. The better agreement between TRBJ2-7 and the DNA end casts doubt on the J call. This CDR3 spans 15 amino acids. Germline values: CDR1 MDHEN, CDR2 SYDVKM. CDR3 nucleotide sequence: TGTGCCAGCTACGACCGGGAGGCCGGAACCTACGAGCAGTACTTC. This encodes CASYDREAGTYEQYF.

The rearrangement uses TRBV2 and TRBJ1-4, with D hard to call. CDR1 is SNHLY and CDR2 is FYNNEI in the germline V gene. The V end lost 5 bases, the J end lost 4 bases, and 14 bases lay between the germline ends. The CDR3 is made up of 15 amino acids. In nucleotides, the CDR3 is TGTGCCAGCAGTCCGAGAGGGAAGTATAATGAAAAACTGTTTTTT. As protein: CASSPRGKYNEKLFF.

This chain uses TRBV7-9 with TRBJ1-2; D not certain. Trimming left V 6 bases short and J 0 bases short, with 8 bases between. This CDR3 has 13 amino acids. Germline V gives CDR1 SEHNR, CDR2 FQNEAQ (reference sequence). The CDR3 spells CASRSPANYGYTF. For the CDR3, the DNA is TGTGCCAGCAGATCTCCAGCTAACTATGGCTACACCTTC.

Here the CDR3 DNA reads TGTGCCAGCAGCTTAGATAGGGCGGGAGGGCGATCCGGGGAGCTGTTTTTT. This translates into CASSLDRAGGRSGELFF. The chain combines TRBV11-2 with TRBJ2-2; 9 bases agree with TRBD2. Germline CDR1 and CDR2: SGHAT and FQNNGV. This CDR3 region has 17 residues. V dropped 0 bases and J dropped 6; count of bases not matched to a gene: 8.

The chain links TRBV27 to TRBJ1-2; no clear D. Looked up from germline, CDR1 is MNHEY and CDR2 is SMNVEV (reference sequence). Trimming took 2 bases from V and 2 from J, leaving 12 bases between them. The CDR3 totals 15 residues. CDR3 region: CASSLRGAANYGYTF. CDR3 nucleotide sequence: TGTGCCAGCAGTTTAAGAGGAGCAGCGAACTATGGCTACACCTTC.

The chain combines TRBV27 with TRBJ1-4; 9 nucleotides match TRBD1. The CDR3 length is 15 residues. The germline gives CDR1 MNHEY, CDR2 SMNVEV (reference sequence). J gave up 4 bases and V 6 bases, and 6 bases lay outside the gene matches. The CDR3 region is CASSRDRDGNEKLFF. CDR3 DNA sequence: TGTGCCAGCAGCCGGGACAGGGATGGTAATGAAAAACTGTTTTTT.

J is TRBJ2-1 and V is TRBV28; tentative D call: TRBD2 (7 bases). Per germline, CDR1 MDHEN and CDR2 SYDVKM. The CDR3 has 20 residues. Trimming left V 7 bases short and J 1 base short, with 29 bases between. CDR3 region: CASIPGASGLLLNSYNEQFF. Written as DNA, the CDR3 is TGTGCCAGCATCCCGGGGGCTAGCGGCCTCTTACTAAATTCCTACAATGAGCAGTTCTTC.

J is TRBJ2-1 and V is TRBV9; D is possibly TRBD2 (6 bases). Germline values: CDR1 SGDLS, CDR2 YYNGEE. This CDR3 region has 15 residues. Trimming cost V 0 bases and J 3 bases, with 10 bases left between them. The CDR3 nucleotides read TGTGCCAGCAGCGTAGATGCGGGACTCTACAATGAGCAGTTCTTC. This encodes CASSVDAGLYNEQFF.

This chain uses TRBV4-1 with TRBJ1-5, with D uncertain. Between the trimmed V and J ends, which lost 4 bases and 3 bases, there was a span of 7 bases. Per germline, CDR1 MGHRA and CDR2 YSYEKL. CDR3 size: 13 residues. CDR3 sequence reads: CASSPRLNQPQHF. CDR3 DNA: TGCGCCAGCAGCCCCCGACTCAATCAGCCCCAGCATTTT.

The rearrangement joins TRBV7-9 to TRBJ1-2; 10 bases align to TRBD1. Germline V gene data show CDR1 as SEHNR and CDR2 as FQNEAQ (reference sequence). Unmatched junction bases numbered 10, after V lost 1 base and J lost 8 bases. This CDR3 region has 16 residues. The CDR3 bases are TGTGCCAGCAGCTTAGTAGGGACAGGGGCAGGCTCAGGCTACACCTTC. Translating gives CASSLVGTGAGSGYTF.

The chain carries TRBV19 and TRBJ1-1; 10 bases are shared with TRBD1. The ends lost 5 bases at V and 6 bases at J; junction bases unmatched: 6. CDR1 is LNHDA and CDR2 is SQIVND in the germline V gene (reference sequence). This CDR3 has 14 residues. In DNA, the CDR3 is TGTGCCAGTAGTCGAGGGACAGGGGAACCTGAAGCTTTCTTT. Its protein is CASSRGTGEPEAFF.

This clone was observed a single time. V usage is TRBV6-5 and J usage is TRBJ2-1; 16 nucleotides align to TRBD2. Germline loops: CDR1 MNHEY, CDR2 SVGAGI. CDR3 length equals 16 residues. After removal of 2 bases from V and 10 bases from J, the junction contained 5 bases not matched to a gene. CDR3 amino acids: CASSYGGLAGGYEQFF. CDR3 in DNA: TGTGCCAGCAGTTACGGGGGACTAGCGGGAGGGTACGAGCAGTTCTTC.